Following are 32 T cell receptor beta chains from one sample sequenced in a study of T cell repertoires in cytomegalovirus infection. Using its own MiXCR run on the reads, TCRdb lists one record per CDR3 protein. The sample carries 500,000 or so distinct CDR3 sequences, more than 15% recorded once. The sequenced sample consisted of CD8+ T cells from PBMCs. Every receptor here comes from a human donor in good health (CMV status not recorded). Some clones in this sample may be carry-over from other donors' samples.

This clonotype was detected ten times or more. V gene TRBV20-1 combines with J gene TRBJ2-7; 12 bases fit TRBD2. J lost 4 bases, V lost 2 bases, and 12 bases had no gene match. Germline CDR1 DFQATT, CDR2 SNEGSKA (reference sequence). The CDR3 has 17 residues. The DNA of the CDR3 is TGCAGTGCTAGAATTGTACTAGCGGGGGGAGTTCGATACGAGCAGTACTTC. Residues: CSARIVLAGGVRYEQYF.

The V and J genes are TRBV11-2 and TRBJ2-7; tentatively, D is TRBD1 (5 bases). Germline CDR1 reads SGHAT; CDR2 reads FQNNGV. CDR3 length: 16 amino acids. The V and J ends lost 0 bases and 0 bases respectively, with 12 bases between them. CDR3 in DNA: TGTGCCAGCAGCTTAGAAACAGGATGGAGCTCCTACGAGCAGTACTTC. Its protein is CASSLETGWSSYEQYF.

This clonotype was observed at least ten times. The chain uses TRBV18 and TRBJ1-2; a weak D match, TRBD1 (5 bases). Trimming removed 5 bases at V and 6 bases at J, with 13 bases between. Germline CDR1 is KGHSH and CDR2 is LQKENI. The CDR3 is made up of 13 amino acids. The DNA for the CDR3 is TGTGCCAGCTCAATTAGGGGAGGCGATGGCTACACCTTC. It specifies CASSIRGGDGYTF.

The chain recombines TRBV19 with TRBJ1-3, with a weak D call TRBD1 (5 bases). V dropped 3 bases and J dropped 0 bases, with 12 bases sitting between them. This CDR3 has 16 amino acids. The germline V gene encodes CDR1 LNHDA and CDR2 SQIVND (reference sequence). In nucleotides, the CDR3 is TGTGCCAGTAGTATTGCCAGGGAAGACTCTGGAAACACCATATATTTT. The encoded protein is CASSIAREDSGNTIYF.

The table lists this clonotype with many counts. V usage is TRBV7-9 and J usage is TRBJ2-1; 8 bases agree with TRBD1. The CDR3 length is 12 residues. From germline, CDR1 is SEHNR and CDR2 FQNEAQ (reference sequence). V gave up 5 bases and J gave up 9 bases; unmatched junction bases: 3. CDR3 sequence reads: CASSIQGAEQFF. CDR3 coding DNA: TGTGCCAGCAGCATCCAGGGGGCTGAGCAGTTCTTC.

V usage is TRBV5-5 and J usage is TRBJ1-2; weak D call: TRBD1 (6 bases). Looked up from germline, CDR1 is SGHKS and CDR2 is YYEKEE (reference sequence). Trimming stripped 1 base from V and 4 bases from J, with 14 bases between. The CDR3 has 15 residues. The CDR3 sequence: CASSLRQVSTYGYTF. The CDR3 DNA reads TGTGCCAGCAGCTTGCGACAGGTTAGCACCTATGGCTACACCTTC.

Ten or more counts support this clonotype. This chain joins TRBV7-9 and TRBJ2-2; D not certain. This CDR3 is built from 16 residues. V dropped 6 bases and J dropped 1 base, with 15 bases sitting between them. The germline CDR1 and CDR2 sequences are SEHNR and FQNEAQ (reference sequence). The CDR3 spells CASSPSRAGNTGELFF. CDR3 coding DNA: TGTGCCAGCAGTCCCTCCCGAGCAGGGAACACCGGGGAGCTGTTTTTT. The full variable domain, its missing parts supplied by reference TRBV7-9 and TRBJ2-2, is DTGVSQNPRHKITKRGQNVTFRCDPISEHNRLYWYRQTLGQGPEFLTYFQNEAQLEKSRLLSDRFSAERPKGSFSTLEIQRTEQGDSAMYLCASSPSRAGNTGELFFGEGSRLTVL.

The CDR3 loop is CASSFGHGLSYEQYF. The CDR3 bases are TGTGCCAGCAGTTTCGGACACGGACTGTCCTACGAGCAGTACTTC. The V call is TRBV6-6, the J call TRBJ2-7; the D gene could be TRBD1 or TRBD2 (5 bases each). Germline V gene data show CDR1 as MNHNY and CDR2 as SVGAGI (reference sequence). The CDR3 runs to 15 residues. The V end was cut by 4 bases, the J end by 1 base, with 14 bases between.

A note on this clonotype: Possible read error: a much larger clone is one base away. The chain carries TRBV28 and TRBJ2-1; 7 bases match TRBD2. In germline, CDR1 is MDHEN, CDR2 SYDVKM. This CDR3 has 14 amino acids. The J segment lost 1 base and the V segment lost 10 bases, leaving 7 bases of the junction unmatched. CDR3 DNA: TGTGCCATGGGAGGGAGTGTTTCCTACAATGAGCAGTTCTTC. Translated, it gives CAMGGSVSYNEQFF. Drawing the rest from reference TRBV28 and TRBJ2-1, the complete variable domain is DVKVTQSSRYLVKRTGEKVFLECVQDMDHENMFWYRQDPGLGLRLIYFSYDVKMKEKGDIPEGYSVSREKKERFSLILESASTNQTSMYLCAMGGSVSYNEQFFGPGTRLTVL.

This sequence joins TRBV27 and TRBJ1-3, with D possibly matching TRBD1 (5 bases). The CDR3 totals 16 residues. V dropped 3 bases and J dropped 1 base, with 13 bases sitting between them. Germline V gene sequence: CDR1 MNHEY, CDR2 SMNVEV (reference sequence). CDR3 coding DNA: TGTGCCAGCAGTTTGGGGCCCTACCCTTCTGGAAACACCATATATTTT. This gives the protein CASSLGPYPSGNTIYF.

This clonotype was detected a few times. V and J are TRBV27 and TRBJ2-3; 14 bases are shared with TRBD2. J lost 3 bases, V lost 6 bases, and 5 bases had no gene match. The CDR3 is 16 amino acids. Germline V gene sequence: CDR1 MNHEY, CDR2 SMNVEV (reference sequence). For the CDR3, the DNA is TGTGCCAGCAGCAAGGGACTAGCGGGAGCGACAGATACGCAGTATTTT. Translation gives CASSKGLAGATDTQYF.

The chain uses TRBV30 and TRBJ1-1; 7 positions match TRBD1. Trimming cost V 8 bases and J 2 bases; bases outside gene matches: 8. Germline V gene sequence: CDR1 GTSNPN, CDR2 SVGIG (reference sequence). The CDR3 spans 13 residues. This CDR3 is CAGQTGFNTEAFF. The CDR3 nucleotides read TGTGCCGGACAGACAGGGTTCAACACTGAAGCTTTCTTT.

This clonotype was recorded only once. This chain connects TRBV20-1 to TRBJ2-1; D is possibly TRBD2 (6 bases). CDR3 length equals 15 residues. In germline, CDR1 is DFQATT, CDR2 SNEGSKA (reference sequence). The V end was cut by 2 bases, the J end by 4 bases, with 15 bases between. CDR3 sequence (DNA): TGCAGTGCTAGAATTATTGCGGGACCGTACAATGAGCAGTTCTTC. As protein: CSARIIAGPYNEQFF.

This clonotype was counted many times. This chain links TRBV12-5 with TRBJ2-5, with 7 bases identical to TRBD1. Germline CDR1 and CDR2: LGHNT and FRNRAP. Trimming at V came to 7 bases and at J to 3 bases, leaving 8 bases not matched to a gene. CDR3 length: 14 amino acids. CDR3: CASVLSDREETQYF. The CDR3, as DNA: TGTGCTAGTGTCCTCTCCGACAGGGAAGAGACCCAGTACTTC.

Ten or more counts support this clonotype. This chain joins TRBV27 and TRBJ2-5; TRBD1 is a possible D gene (6 bases). V lost 9 bases to trimming and J lost 1 base, with 18 bases between them. The CDR3 extends over 15 amino acids. The germline V gene encodes CDR1 MNHEY and CDR2 SMNVEV (reference sequence). CDR3 residues: CASNKETGAQETQYF. The CDR3, as DNA: TGTGCCAGTAACAAGGAGACAGGAGCCCAAGAGACCCAGTACTTC.

A word on this clonotype: The germline gene is not matched at one end of the junction; a read error may be the cause. The chain employs TRBV10-3 and TRBJ1-5; unclear D gene. The CDR3 loop spans 15 amino acids. In germline, CDR1 is ENHRY, CDR2 SYGVKD. The CDR3 DNA follows: TGTGCCGTCAGTGAGTCGGATGGGAACAATCAGCCCCAGCATTTT. Translated, it gives CAVSESDGNNQPQHF.

This clonotype showed up many times. The V gene is TRBV11-2, the J gene TRBJ1-6, with 8 positions matching TRBD1. The CDR3 is 17 residues long. The germline V gene has CDR1 SGHAT and CDR2 FQNNGV. With 2 bases clipped from V and 10 bases from J, the junction kept 13 bases outside the gene matches. The CDR3 DNA sequence: TGTGCCAGCAGCTTATCCCGGGACAGGCCACTAAGGTCACCCCTCCACTTT. Amino acids: CASSLSRDRPLRSPLHF. The full variable domain, rest sourced from reference TRBV11-2 and TRBJ1-6, is EAGVAQSPRYKIIEKRQSVAFWCNPISGHATLYWYQQILGQGPKLLIQFQNNGVVDDSQLPKDRFSAERLKGVDSTLKIQPAKLEDSAVYLCASSLSRDRPLRSPLHFGNGTRLTVT.

The CDR3 loop reads CASRGGGPINEQFF. CDR3 coding DNA: TGTGCCAGCAGGGGGGGGGGGCCTATAAATGAGCAGTTCTTC. The rearrangement links TRBV12-3 or TRBV12-4 to TRBJ2-1, with D perhaps matching TRBD2 (7 bases). The ends were cut back, 6 bases at V and 7 bases at J, with 16 bases in the middle. This CDR3 is built from 14 residues.

This clonotype was detected many times. CDR3 nucleotides: TGTGCCAGCAGCCAAACAGGGAATGAGCAGTTCTTC. It is translated as CASSQTGNEQFF. The chain joins TRBV7-6 to TRBJ2-1; a weak D match, TRBD1 (6 bases). This CDR3 region has 12 residues. Per germline, CDR1 SGHVS and CDR2 FNYEAQ. V lost 5 bases and J 7 bases, leaving 9 bases between the germline ends. Full variable domain (rest looked up from reference TRBV7-6 and TRBJ2-1): GAGVSQSPRYKVTKRGQDVALRCDPISGHVSLYWYRQALGQGPEFLTYFNYEAQQDKSGLPNDRFSAERPEGSISTLTIQRTEQRDSAMYRCASSQTGNEQFFGPGTRLTVL.

Comment on this clonotype: A junction boundary mismatches the germline segment, possibly from a read error. The V call is TRBV27, the J call TRBJ2-7; D possibly matches TRBD1 or TRBD2 (5 bases each). This CDR3 spans 12 amino acids. The germline V gene encodes CDR1 MNHEY and CDR2 SMNVEV (reference sequence). The chain's CDR3 is CAVGESSCEQYF. The CDR3 bases are TGTGCTGTGGGGGAGAGCTCCTGCGAGCAGTACTTC.

The sample holds many counts of this clonotype. This sequence joins TRBV11-3 and TRBJ2-7; D not resolved. The V end was cut by 5 bases, the J end by 3 bases, with 14 bases between. This CDR3 comprises 14 residues. Germline V gene sequence: CDR1 SGHNT, CDR2 YENEEA. Here the CDR3 DNA reads TGTGCCAGCAGCCCCCCAGGAGCTTACTACGAGCAGTACTTC. It codes for CASSPPGAYYEQYF.

V usage is TRBV14 and J usage is TRBJ2-1; the match to TRBD2 covers 10 bases. The CDR3 runs to 15 residues. Germline V gene lookup returns CDR1 SGHDN and CDR2 FVKESK. J gave up 4 bases and V 4 bases, and 4 bases lay outside the gene matches. In nucleotides, the CDR3 is TGTGCCAGCAGCCGAAGGACTAGCGGTTACAATGAGCAGTTCTTC. Protein: CASSRRTSGYNEQFF. Full variable domain (missing parts from reference TRBV14 and TRBJ2-1): EAGVTQFPSHSVIEKGQTVTLRCDPISGHDNLYWYRRVMGKEIKFLLHFVKESKQDESGMPNNRFLAERTGGTYSTLKVQPAELEDSGVYFCASSRRTSGYNEQFFGPGTRLTVL.

V gene TRBV10-2 combines with J gene TRBJ2-7; D may be TRBD1 or TRBD2 (6 bases each). The CDR3 length is 13 residues. Germline lookup yields CDR1 WSHSY and CDR2 SAAADI. Trimming shortened V by 11 bases and J by 2 bases, and 16 bases separated the two germline ends. The CDR3 nucleotides read TGCGCCTCGGAGGGGGACCTCGCCTACGAGCAGTACTTC. Protein: CASEGDLAYEQYF.

Points on this clonotype: Germline and junction disagree at one end, which may indicate a read error. The CDR3 is CSVDKSGGTPRETQYF. As DNA, the CDR3 is TGCAGCGTTGATAAGTCCGGGGGGACGCCCCGGGAGACTCAGTACTTC. The gene calls are TRBV29-1 and TRBJ2-5; TRBD2 matches 7 bases. Germline CDR1 reads SQVTM; CDR2 reads ANQGSEA. This CDR3 is 16 amino acids long.

This clonotype was observed many times. The chain recombines TRBV7-9 with TRBJ2-1; D is unresolved. Looked up from germline, CDR1 is SEHNR and CDR2 is FQNEAQ (reference sequence). The CDR3 is 14 amino acids. V shed 1 base and J shed 7 bases, with 11 bases lying between them. CDR3 in DNA: TGTGCCAGCAGCTTAGTCGCAGGAGTAAATGAGCAGTTCTTC. This codes for CASSLVAGVNEQFF.

This clonotype was counted ten times or more. The CDR3 DNA reads as TGTGCCAGCAGCGCACTAAGGGAGGCAGATGAGCAGTTCTTC. It translates to CASSALREADEQFF. This rearrangement joins TRBV7-8 to TRBJ2-1; D is possibly TRBD2 (6 bases). Trimming cost V 5 bases and J 8 bases, with 16 bases left between them. The CDR3 has 14 residues. Germline CDR1 SGHVS, CDR2 FQNEAQ.

Worth noting for this clonotype: Lacking the conserved final phenylalanine or tryptophan, this CDR3 likely reflects a read error. The chain carries TRBV9 and TRBJ2-6; D is ambiguous. The CDR3 is 15 residues long. V was pared by 0 bases and J by 0 bases, with 4 bases between. Per the germline V gene, CDR1 is SGDLS and CDR2 is YYNGEE. CDR3 DNA: TGTGCCAGCAGCGTAGTGCACTCTGGGGCCAACGTCCTGACTTTA. Its protein product is CASSVVHSGANVLTL.

This clonotype was observed at least ten times. The chain employs TRBV7-8 and TRBJ1-6, with TRBD1 matching over 9 bases. This CDR3 is built from 16 residues. V dropped 5 bases and J dropped 7; count of bases not matched to a gene: 9. The germline V gene has CDR1 SGHVS and CDR2 FQNEAQ. The CDR3 DNA reads as TGTGCCAGCAGCCTTGGGACAGGGCGTCGGAATTCACCCCTCCACTTT. Its translation: CASSLGTGRRNSPLHF.

This clonotype was counted at least ten times. The rearrangement joins TRBV7-6 to TRBJ2-7, with a weak D call TRBD1 (5 bases). V dropped 5 bases and J dropped 7 bases, with 21 bases sitting between them. The germline V gene has CDR1 SGHVS and CDR2 FNYEAQ. The CDR3 consists of 15 residues. The CDR3: CASSADQGVRREQYF. In DNA, the CDR3 is TGTGCCAGCAGCGCCGACCAAGGGGTGAGAAGAGAGCAGTACTTC.

This clonotype was seen a few times. The V gene is TRBV29-1, the J gene TRBJ1-3; possibly TRBD1 for D (5 bases). Between the trimmed V and J ends, which lost 7 bases and 2 bases, there was a span of 12 bases. The CDR3 sequence is 13 residues long. CDR1 is SQVTM and CDR2 is ANQGSEA in the germline V gene. The CDR3 protein is CSGGPGTGNTIYF. CDR3 DNA sequence: TGCAGCGGGGGCCCGGGGACTGGAAACACCATATATTTT.

The table lists this clonotype with many counts. This chain joins TRBV15 and TRBJ1-5; 7 nucleotides agree with TRBD1. Germline CDR1 is LNHNV and CDR2 is YYDKDF (reference sequence). CDR3 size: 15 residues. Trimming removed 0 bases from V and 6 bases from J; junction bases left unmatched: 5. The CDR3 DNA reads TGTGCCACCAGCAGAGATCCCGGGACAGCTCAGCCCCAGCATTTT. Its protein product is CATSRDPGTAQPQHF.

The chain combines TRBV27 with TRBJ2-2, with D possibly TRBD2 on 7 matching bases. V lost 5 bases, J lost 5 bases, and 15 bases lay in between. This CDR3 spans 15 amino acids. From germline, CDR1 is MNHEY and CDR2 SMNVEV (reference sequence). The CDR3 here is CASSRGGGGTGELFF. As DNA, the CDR3 is TGTGCCAGCAGTCGTGGGGGAGGGGGAACCGGGGAGCTGTTTTTT.